This passage covers 8 T cell receptor beta chains from one sample sequenced in a study of blood T cell repertoires in COVID-19. Clones were sequenced by immunoSEQ multiplex PCR, and TCRdb holds only the in-frame ones, with some missing. The sample holds roughly 120,000 clones, approximately 80% seen once. Sample: peripheral blood. All receptors derive from a woman in her sixties or seventies with acute or convalescent COVID-19.

V and J are TRBV12-2 and TRBJ1-6. TRBV12-2 is shown as a pseudogene. The CDR3 sequence is 17 residues long. CDR3 amino acids: CASRQTDTGTLNSPLHF. In DNA, the CDR3 is TGTGCAAGTCGCCAGACCGATACCGGGACTCTAAATTCACCCCTCCACTTT.

The genes are TRBV5-1 and TRBJ2-1, with 10 bases fitting TRBD1. V lost 4 bases, J lost 9 bases, and 10 bases stayed unmatched. The CDR3 covers 15 residues. The germline V gene has CDR1 SGHRS and CDR2 YFSETQ. CDR3 coding DNA: TGCGCCAGCAGCCTCGGACAGGGGGGGTTCGGTGAGCAGTTCTTC. Translated: CASSLGQGGFGEQFF.

This chain joins TRBV12-3 or TRBV12-4 and TRBJ2-7; no reliable D call. The length of the CDR3 is 13 residues. Trimming removed 2 bases from V and 10 bases from J, with 15 bases in between. In DNA form, the CDR3 reads TGTGCCAGCAGTTTAAAGCAGGCCCTATCCCAGTACTTC. Protein product: CASSLKQALSQYF.

This chain connects TRBV6-1 to TRBJ2-3; 10 bases align to TRBD2. Trimming removed 2 bases from V and 1 base from J; junction bases left unmatched: 3. This CDR3 is built from 16 residues. Germline lookup yields CDR1 MNHNS and CDR2 SASEGT. The CDR3 loop reads CASSEQLAGGTDTQYF. The CDR3 DNA reads TGTGCCAGCAGTGAACAGCTAGCGGGAGGCACAGATACGCAGTATTTT.

This chain joins TRBV5-4 and TRBJ1-1; the D gene is possibly TRBD1 (6 bases). CDR3 length: 14 residues. V dropped 3 bases and J dropped 4 bases, with 13 bases sitting between them. Germline CDR1 is SGHNT and CDR2 is YYREEE (reference sequence). In DNA, the CDR3 is TGTGCCAGCAGCTCGGCTACAGGGCTCACTGAAGCTTTCTTT. Protein sequence: CASSSATGLTEAFF.

V is TRBV7-9 and J is TRBJ1-5; D gene uncertain. Germline CDR1 reads SEHNR; CDR2 reads FQNEAQ (reference sequence). V shed 4 bases and J shed 9 bases, with 10 bases lying between them. The CDR3 sequence is 12 residues long. The DNA of the CDR3 is TGTGCCAGCAGCTCGACCTCAGGGCCCCAGCATTTT. It specifies CASSSTSGPQHF.

J is TRBJ2-1 and V is TRBV3-1 (or the pseudogene TRBV3-2); 13 bases align to TRBD2. The germline gives CDR1 LGHDT, CDR2 YNNKEL (reference sequence). The junction had 9 bases not matched to a gene; V was cut back by 8 bases and J by 5 bases. CDR3 size: 16 residues. The DNA of the CDR3 is TGTGCCAGCGGACTGGGGGGGACTAGCGGGGACAATGAGCAGTTCTTC. The encoded protein is CASGLGGTSGDNEQFF.

The gene calls are TRBV7-2 and TRBJ1-1, with D uncertain. CDR1 SGHTA and CDR2 FQGNSA come from the germline V gene. CDR3 length: 14 amino acids. Trimming took 1 base from V and 2 from J, leaving 8 bases between them. CDR3 sequence: CASSLVPQNTEAFF. Here the CDR3 DNA reads TGTGCCAGCAGCTTAGTCCCACAAAACACTGAAGCTTTCTTT.